Each of the 8 T cell receptor beta chains below was sequenced from the same sample in a study of a mutant IDH1 vaccine in newly diagnosed glioma. These receptors have no identified antigens. Time point indicated: week 23, last vaccination. Doses of 300 ug of mutant IDH1 20-mer peptide were given with topical imiquimod. Repertoires were generated with immunoSEQ multiplex PCR, while TCRdb's copy carries only in-frame clones and drops some. In the table there are about 82,000 clones, roughly 85% of which are singletons. The input for sequencing was PBMCs, taken from a glioma patient whose treatment included an IDH1 peptide vaccine. The source of these receptors is a man between 25 and 39 years old with glioma. Some clones in this sample may be carry-over from other donors' samples.

The chain is built from TRBV7-2 and TRBJ2-3; the D gene is possibly TRBD2 (6 bases). Trimming removed 3 bases at V and 3 bases at J, with 16 bases between. The CDR3 spans 16 residues. Germline V gene data show CDR1 as SGHTA and CDR2 as FQGNSA. CDR3 sequence (DNA): TGTGCCAGCAGCTTGGCCGGAGGGGCCCAGACAGATACGCAGTATTTT. This encodes CASSLAGGAQTDTQYF. Variable domain in full (rest from reference TRBV7-2 and TRBJ2-3): GAGVSQSPSNKVTEKGKDVELRCDPISGHTALYWYRQSLGQGLEFLIYFQGNSAPDKSGLPSDRFSAERTGGSVSTLTIQRTQQEDSAVYLCASSLAGGAQTDTQYFGPGTRLTVL.

This clone was seen a few times. The genes are TRBV29-1 and TRBJ1-1; D unresolved. The CDR3 is 15 amino acids. V was clipped by 0 bases and J by 5 bases, with 16 bases between them. Germline loops: CDR1 SQVTM, CDR2 ANQGSEA. In nucleotides, the CDR3 is TGCAGCGTTGAAGATGGGGTTTTAGGCGGGACTGAAGCTTTCTTT. Translated: CSVEDGVLGGTEAFF.

This chain uses TRBV6-4 with TRBJ1-4; 7 positions agree with TRBD1. J gave up 8 bases and V 3 bases, and 9 bases lay outside the gene matches. Per germline, CDR1 MRHNA and CDR2 SNTAGT. This CDR3 spans 15 amino acids. The chain's CDR3 is CASSDSRGKVEKLFF. Written as DNA, the CDR3 is TGTGCCAGCAGTGATTCCAGGGGGAAGGTGGAAAAACTGTTTTTT.

The CDR3 DNA sequence: TGTGCCTGGAGTACCGGAAACTGGCAGTACTTC. Residues: CAWSTGNWQYF. The rearrangement uses TRBV30 and TRBJ2-7; D gene ambiguous. Germline loops: CDR1 GTSNPN, CDR2 SVGIG (reference sequence). The V end lost 2 bases, the J end lost 9 bases, and 11 bases lay between the germline ends. There are 11 residues in the CDR3.

This chain joins TRBV28 and TRBJ1-1; D gene unclear. V was cut by 3 bases and J by 2 bases, with 19 bases left in between. The CDR3 length is 17 residues. Germline V lookup: CDR1 MDHEN, CDR2 SYDVKM. In nucleotides, the CDR3 is TGTGCCAGCAGTTTTTCATGGGGTAATAGCAACAACACTGAAGCTTTCTTT. Residues: CASSFSWGNSNNTEAFF.

The chain is built from TRBV19 and TRBJ2-5, with D perhaps matching TRBD1 or TRBD2 (5 bases each). The CDR3 covers 15 residues. Germline CDR1 and CDR2: LNHDA and SQIVND (reference sequence). V was shortened by 5 bases and J by 5 bases, with 18 bases between the two germline ends. In DNA, the CDR3 is TGTGCCAGTAGTTCGGGACGCACACATGTGGAGACCCAGTACTTC. Protein sequence: CASSSGRTHVETQYF.

This chain uses TRBV5-6 with TRBJ1-1; D is uncertain. Germline values: CDR1 SGHDT, CDR2 YYEEEE. The CDR3 spans 13 residues. Between the trimmed V and J ends, which lost 9 bases and 2 bases, there was a span of 14 bases. The CDR3 loop is CATPLVINTEAFF. The CDR3 bases are TGTGCCACCCCCTTGGTAATAAACACTGAAGCTTTCTTT.

The V gene is TRBV28, the J gene TRBJ1-1; 9 bases line up with TRBD1. This CDR3 comprises 15 residues. Trimming at V came to 4 bases and at J to 5 bases, leaving 8 bases not matched to a gene. Germline V gene sequence: CDR1 MDHEN, CDR2 SYDVKM. CDR3 in amino acids: CASSSPGQGRTEAFF. The CDR3 DNA is TGTGCCAGCAGTTCACCGGGACAGGGAAGGACTGAAGCTTTCTTT.